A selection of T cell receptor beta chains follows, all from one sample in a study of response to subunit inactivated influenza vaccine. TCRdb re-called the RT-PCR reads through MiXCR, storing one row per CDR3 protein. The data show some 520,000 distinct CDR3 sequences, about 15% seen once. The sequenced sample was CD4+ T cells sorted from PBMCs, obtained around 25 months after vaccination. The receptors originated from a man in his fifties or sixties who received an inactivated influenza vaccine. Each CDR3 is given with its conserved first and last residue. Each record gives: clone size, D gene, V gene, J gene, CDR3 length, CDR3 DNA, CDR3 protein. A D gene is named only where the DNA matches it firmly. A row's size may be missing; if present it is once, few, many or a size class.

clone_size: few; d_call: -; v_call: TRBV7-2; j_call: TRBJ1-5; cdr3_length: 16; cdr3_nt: TGTGCCAGCAGCAAAGGACAGAACCGCGGCAATCAGCCCCAGCATTTT; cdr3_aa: CASSKGQNRGNQPQHF
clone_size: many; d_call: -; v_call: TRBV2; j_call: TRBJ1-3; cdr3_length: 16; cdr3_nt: TGTGCCAGCAGTGAAGGACGGGGAAACTCTGGAAACACCATATATTTT; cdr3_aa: CASSEGRGNSGNTIYF
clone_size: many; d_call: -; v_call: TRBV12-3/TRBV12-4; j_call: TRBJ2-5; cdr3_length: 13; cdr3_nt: TGTGCCAGCAGTTTAAGGGGGTTAGAGACCCAGTACTTC; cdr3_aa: CASSLRGLETQYF
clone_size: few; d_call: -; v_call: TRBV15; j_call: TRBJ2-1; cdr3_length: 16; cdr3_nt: TGTGCCACCAGCAGAGAGGGGAGGAGCTCCTACAATGAGCAGTTCTTC; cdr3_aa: CATSREGRSSYNEQFF
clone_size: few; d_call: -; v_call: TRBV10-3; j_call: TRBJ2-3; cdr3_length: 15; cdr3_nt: TGTGCCATCAGTGGGAAAGGACTAAGCACAGATACGCAGTATTTT; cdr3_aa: CAISGKGLSTDTQYF
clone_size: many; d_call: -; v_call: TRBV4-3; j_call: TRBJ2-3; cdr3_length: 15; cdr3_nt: TGCGCCAGCAGCCAAGATGCCCGGAGCACAGATACGCAGTATTTT; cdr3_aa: CASSQDARSTDTQYF
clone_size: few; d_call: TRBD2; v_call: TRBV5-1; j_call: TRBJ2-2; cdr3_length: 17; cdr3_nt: TGCGCCAGCAGCTTGGAGCCTTCCGGGAGGTACACCGGGGAGCTGTTTTTT; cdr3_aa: CASSLEPSGRYTGELFF
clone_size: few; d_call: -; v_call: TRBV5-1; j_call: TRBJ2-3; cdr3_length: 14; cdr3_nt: TGCGCCAGCAGCTTGGAGCCTCCGAACGATACGCAGTATTTT; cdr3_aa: CASSLEPPNDTQYF
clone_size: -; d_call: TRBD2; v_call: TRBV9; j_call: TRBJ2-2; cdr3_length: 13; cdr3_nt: TGTGCCAGCAGGCGGGGGGGCACCGGGGAGCTGTTTTTT; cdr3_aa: CASRRGGTGELFF
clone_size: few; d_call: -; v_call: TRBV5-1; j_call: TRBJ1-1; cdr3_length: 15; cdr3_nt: TGCGCCAGCAGCTTGGAACAGGGCCTCAACACTGAAGCTTTCTTT; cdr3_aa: CASSLEQGLNTEAFF
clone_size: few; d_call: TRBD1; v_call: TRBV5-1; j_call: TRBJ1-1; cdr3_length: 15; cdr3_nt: TGCGCCAGCAGCTTGGCCCAGGGGGCGAACACTGAAGCTTTCTTT; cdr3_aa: CASSLAQGANTEAFF
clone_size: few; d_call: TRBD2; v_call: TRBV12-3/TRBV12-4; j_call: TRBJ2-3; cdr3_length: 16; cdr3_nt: TGTGCCAGCAGTCCCCGGGGGGGCGGTCGGACAGATACGCAGTATTTT; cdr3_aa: CASSPRGGGRTDTQYF
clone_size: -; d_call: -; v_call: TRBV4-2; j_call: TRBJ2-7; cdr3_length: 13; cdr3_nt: TGTGCCAGCAGCCACGATCTCTCCTACGAGCAGTACTTC; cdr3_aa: CASSHDLSYEQYF
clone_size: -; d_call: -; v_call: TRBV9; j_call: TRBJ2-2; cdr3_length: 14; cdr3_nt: TGTGCCAGCAGCGATGTAGGGTTCCCCGGGGAGCTGTTTTTT; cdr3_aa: CASSDVGFPGELFF
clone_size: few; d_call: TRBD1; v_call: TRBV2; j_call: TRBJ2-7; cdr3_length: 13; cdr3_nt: TGTGCCACCAGTCCGGGACAGTCCTACGAGCAGTACTTC; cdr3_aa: CATSPGQSYEQYF
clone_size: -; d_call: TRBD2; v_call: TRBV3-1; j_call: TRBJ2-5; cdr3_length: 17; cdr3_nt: TGTGCCAGCAGCCAAGATCTGTTTAGCGGGAGGACGGAGACCCAGTACTTC; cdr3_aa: CASSQDLFSGRTETQYF
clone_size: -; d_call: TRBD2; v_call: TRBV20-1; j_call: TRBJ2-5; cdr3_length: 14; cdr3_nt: TGCAGTGCTAGCAGAGGGACTAGTGGAGAGACCCAGTACTTC; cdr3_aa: CSASRGTSGETQYF
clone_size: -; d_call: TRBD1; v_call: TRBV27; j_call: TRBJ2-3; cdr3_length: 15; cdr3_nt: TGTGCCAGCAGACGACAGGGGGCAGGCACAGATACGCAGTATTTT; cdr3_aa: CASRRQGAGTDTQYF
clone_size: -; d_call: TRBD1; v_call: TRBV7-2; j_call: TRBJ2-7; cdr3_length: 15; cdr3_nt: TGTGCCAGCAGCCACTCTACAGGGGAATGGGACGAGCAGTACTTC; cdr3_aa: CASSHSTGEWDEQYF
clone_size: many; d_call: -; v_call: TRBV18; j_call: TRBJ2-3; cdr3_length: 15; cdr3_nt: TGTGCCAGCTCACTCAATTCGGGTTGGACTGATACGCAGTATTTT; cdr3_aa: CASSLNSGWTDTQYF
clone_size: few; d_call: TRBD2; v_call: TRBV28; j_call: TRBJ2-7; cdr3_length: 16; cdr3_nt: TGTGCCAGCAGTCCGGGACTAGCGGGATCGGCCTACGAGCAGTACTTC; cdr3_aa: CASSPGLAGSAYEQYF
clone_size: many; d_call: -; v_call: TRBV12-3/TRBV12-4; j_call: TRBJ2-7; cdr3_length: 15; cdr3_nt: TGTGCCAGCAGCACCATTGGCGGACCCTCCTACGAGCAGTACTTC; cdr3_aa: CASSTIGGPSYEQYF
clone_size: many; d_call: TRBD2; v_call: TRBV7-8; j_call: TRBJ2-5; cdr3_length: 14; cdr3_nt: TGTGCCAGCAGCTTGACTAGCGGACAAGAGACCCAGTACTTC; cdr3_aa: CASSLTSGQETQYF
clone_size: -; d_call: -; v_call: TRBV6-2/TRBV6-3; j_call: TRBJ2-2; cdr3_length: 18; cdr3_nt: TGTGCCAGCAGTTACTCGAAGGATGGATCCGCGCGCACCGGGGAGCTGTTTTTT; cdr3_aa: CASSYSKDGSARTGELFF
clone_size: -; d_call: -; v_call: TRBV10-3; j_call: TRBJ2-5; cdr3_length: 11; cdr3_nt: TGTGCCACGTTAAACTTAGAGACCCAGTACTTC; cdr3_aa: CATLNLETQYF
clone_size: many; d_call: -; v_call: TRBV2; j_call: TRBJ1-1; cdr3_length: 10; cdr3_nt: TGTGCCAGCAAAGGGGAGGGGGCTTTCTTT; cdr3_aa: CASKGEGAFF
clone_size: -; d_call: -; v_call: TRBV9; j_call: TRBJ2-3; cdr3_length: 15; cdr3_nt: TGTGCCAGCAGCGCCCGGGACGGAGTCACAGATACGCAGTATTTT; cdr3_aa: CASSARDGVTDTQYF
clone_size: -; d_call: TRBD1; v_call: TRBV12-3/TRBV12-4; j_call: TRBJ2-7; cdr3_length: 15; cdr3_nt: TGTGCCAGCAGGCATACAGGGGACCCTATCTACGAGCAGTACTTC; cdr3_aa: CASRHTGDPIYEQYF
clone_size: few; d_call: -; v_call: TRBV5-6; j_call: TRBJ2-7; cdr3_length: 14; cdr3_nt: TGTGCCAGCAGCTTTCCCGGGACCCCCTACGAGCAGTACTTC; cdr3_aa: CASSFPGTPYEQYF
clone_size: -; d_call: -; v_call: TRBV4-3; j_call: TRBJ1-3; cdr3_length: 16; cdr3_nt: TGCGCCAGCAGCCAAGCGGCCGACAGCTCTGGAAACACCATATATTTT; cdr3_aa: CASSQAADSSGNTIYF
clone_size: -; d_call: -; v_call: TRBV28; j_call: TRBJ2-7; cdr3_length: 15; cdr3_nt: TGTGCCAGCACCTCCCCTAGGGGGTCCTCCTACGAGCAGTACTTC; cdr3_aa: CASTSPRGSSYEQYF
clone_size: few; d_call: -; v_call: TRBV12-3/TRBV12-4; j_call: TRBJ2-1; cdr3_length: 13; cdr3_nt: TGTGCCAGCAGTTTCTGGCCGAGGGATGGGCAGTTCTTC; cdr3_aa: CASSFWPRDGQFF
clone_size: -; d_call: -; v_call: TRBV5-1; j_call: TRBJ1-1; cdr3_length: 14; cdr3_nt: TGCGCCAGCAGCTTGGCGACGGTGAACACTGAAGCTTTCTTT; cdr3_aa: CASSLATVNTEAFF
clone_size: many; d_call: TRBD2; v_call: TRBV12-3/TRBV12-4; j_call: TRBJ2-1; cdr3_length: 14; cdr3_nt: TGTGCCAGCAGTCCCGGACTAGGTGTTGGTGAGCAGTTCTTC; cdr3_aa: CASSPGLGVGEQFF
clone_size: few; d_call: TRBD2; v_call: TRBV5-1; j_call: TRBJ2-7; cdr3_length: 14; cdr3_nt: TGCGCCAGCAGCTTAACTATCGGGGGGTACGAGCAGTACTTC; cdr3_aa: CASSLTIGGYEQYF
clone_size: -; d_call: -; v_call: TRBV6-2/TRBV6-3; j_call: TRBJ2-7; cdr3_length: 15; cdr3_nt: TGTGCCAGCACCCCGGATGGATCGCGGGGTGGTGAGCAGTACTTC; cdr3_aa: CASTPDGSRGGEQYF
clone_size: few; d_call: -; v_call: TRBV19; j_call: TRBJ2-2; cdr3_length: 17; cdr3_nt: TGTGCCAGTAGAACTGCAGGGACGCCGATGAACACCGGGGAGCTGTTTTTT; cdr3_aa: CASRTAGTPMNTGELFF
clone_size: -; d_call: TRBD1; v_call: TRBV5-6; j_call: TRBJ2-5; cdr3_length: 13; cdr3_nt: TGTGCCAGCACCACCGGGACAGGGGGCTCCCAGTACTTC; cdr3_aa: CASTTGTGGSQYF
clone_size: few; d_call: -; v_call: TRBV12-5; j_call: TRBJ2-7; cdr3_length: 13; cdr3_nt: TGTGCTAGTGCTAGGGGGGGGACCTACGAGCAGTACTTC; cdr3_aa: CASARGGTYEQYF
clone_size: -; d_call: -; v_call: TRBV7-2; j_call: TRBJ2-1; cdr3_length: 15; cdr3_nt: TGTGCCAGCAGCTTAGAATCCGCCCGGTACAATGAGCAGTTCTTC; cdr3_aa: CASSLESARYNEQFF